Listed below are T cell receptor beta chains from one sample, sequenced in a study of cytomegalovirus exposure and HLA in healthy donors. The protocol was immunoSEQ multiplex PCR, while the TCRdb copy is restricted to in-frame clones and leaves out a portion. The table lists about 210,000 clones. Material: PBMCs. These receptors originate from a woman in her twenties or thirties in good health and CMV-seropositive. Each CDR3 is given with its conserved first and last residue. A D gene is named only where the DNA matches it firmly.

V	J	D	DNA	CDR3
TRBV10-3	TRBJ1-3	NA	TGTGCCATCAGTTCAGGGGAAGAAGGCGGAAACACCATATATTTT	CAISSGEEGGNTIYF
TRBV30	TRBJ1-1	NA	TGTGCCTGGAGATACAGTTCATGGGGGAGGACTGAAGCTTTCTTT	CAWRYSSWGRTEAFF
TRBV4-3	TRBJ2-3	NA	TGCGCCAGCAGCGCGCAGGGGGGAGATACGCAGTATTTT	CASSAQGGDTQYF
TRBV7-9	TRBJ2-7	NA	TGTGCCAGCAGCTTTAGTAGCGGTTACGAGCAGTACTTC	CASSFSSGYEQYF
TRBV30	TRBJ2-7	NA	TGTGCCGGGATAACCGGGACTGGGTTTAGTGAGCAGTACTTC	CAGITGTGFSEQYF
TRBV10-3	TRBJ1-2	TRBD1	TGTGCCATCAGCGCGGGACAGGACTACTATGGCTACACCTTC	CAISAGQDYYGYTF
TRBV19	TRBJ1-1	NA	TGTGCCAGCAACAGGGACACTGAAGCTTTCTTT	CASNRDTEAFF
TRBV5-4	TRBJ1-3	TRBD1	TGTGCCAGCAGCTTGGGGACAGGGCACTCTGGAAACACCATATATTTT	CASSLGTGHSGNTIYF
TRBV18	TRBJ1-1	TRBD1	TGTGCCAGCTCACCCTCACCCAGGGGGTTCGACACTGAAGCTTTCTTT	CASSPSPRGFDTEAFF
TRBV7-9	TRBJ2-3	TRBD2	TGTGCCAGCAGCCGGGGACTAGATCCGCAGTATTTT	CASSRGLDPQYF
TRBV6-5	TRBJ2-7	NA	TGTGCCAGCAGTTACGGGGCAGGGGAATACGAGCAGTACTTC	CASSYGAGEYEQYF
TRBV2	TRBJ1-5	NA	TGTGCCAGCAGTGATCTCGGGGAGGGTAGCAATCAGCCCCAGCATTTT	CASSDLGEGSNQPQHF
TRBV6-1	TRBJ1-2	NA	TGTGCCAGCAGTCCCCGAACAGGGATGATTTATGGCTACACCTTC	CASSPRTGMIYGYTF
TRBV2	TRBJ1-2	TRBD1	TGTGCCAGCGGGGGGACAGCTAACTATGGCTACACCTTC	CASGGTANYGYTF
TRBV5-1	TRBJ2-1	NA	TGCGCCAGCAGCTTGGAACAGGGCTACAATGAGCAGTTCTTC	CASSLEQGYNEQFF
TRBV29-1	TRBJ1-1	TRBD1	TGCAGCGTGGCCCGACAGGGGTTGAACACTGAAGCTTTCTTT	CSVARQGLNTEAFF
TRBV5-1	TRBJ2-5	TRBD2	TGCGCCAGCAGCTTGTCCCTAGCGGCCCAAGAGACCCAGTACTTC	CASSLSLAAQETQYF
TRBV2	TRBJ2-7	NA	TGTGCCAGCAACCTAGCGAACTACGAGCAGTACTTC	CASNLANYEQYF
TRBV12-5	TRBJ1-2	TRBD1	TGTGCTAGTGGTTTGTCGCCGGGACAGGCCTATGGCTACACCTTC	CASGLSPGQAYGYTF
TRBV30	TRBJ2-5	NA	TGTGCCTGGAGCCGGGACCAAGAGACCCAGTACTTC	CAWSRDQETQYF
TRBV6-5	TRBJ2-7	NA	TGTGCCAGCAGTTACCGGGACTCCGGGTCCTACGAGCAGTACTTC	CASSYRDSGSYEQYF
TRBV28	TRBJ2-5	NA	TGTGCCAGCAGTTACGGGGAGACCCAGTACTTC	CASSYGETQYF
TRBV28	TRBJ2-3	NA	TGTGCCAGCAGTCCCCTAGGCCGACAGGCTAGCACAGATACGCAGTATTTT	CASSPLGRQASTDTQYF
TRBV9	TRBJ2-4	NA	TGTGCCAGCAGCGCGGACAGCGCAGGCAAAAACATTCAGTACTTC	CASSADSAGKNIQYF
TRBV5-1	TRBJ2-6	TRBD2	TGCGCCAGCAGCTTGGAGATAGGCTGGGCTAGCGGGAGCGACTCTGGGGCCAACGTCCTGACTTTC	CASSLEIGWASGSDSGANVLTF
TRBV1	TRBJ2-1	NA	TGCACCAGCAGCCCTCCGCTGACTACCCCGGGCTCCTACAATGAGCAGTTCTTC	CTSSPPLTTPGSYNEQFF
TRBV5-1	TRBJ2-1	TRBD2	TGCGCCAGCAGCTTAGTAGCGGGGGGGAGCGATGAGCAGTTCTTC	CASSLVAGGSDEQFF
TRBV7-2	TRBJ2-3	NA	TGTGCCAGCAGCCAGGACAGTGTTGGGGATACGCAGTATTTT	CASSQDSVGDTQYF
TRBV5-1	TRBJ2-3	TRBD2	TGCGCCAGCACCCTGGGGGTAGCGGGAGCTGTCGAAGAGCAGTATTTT	CASTLGVAGAVEEQYF
TRBV6-5	TRBJ2-2	TRBD1	TGTGCCAGCAGTCGACAGGGGGGCACCGGGGAGCTGTTTTTT	CASSRQGGTGELFF
TRBV5-5	TRBJ1-2	TRBD1	TGTGCCAGCAGCCCAGGACAGGGGCCCTATGGCTACACCTTC	CASSPGQGPYGYTF
TRBV5-6	TRBJ1-2	TRBD1	TGTGCCAGCAGCTTCGACAGGGATGGCTACACCTTC	CASSFDRDGYTF
TRBV6-1	TRBJ2-3	NA	TGTGCCAGCAGTGAACGAGATACGCAGTATTTT	CASSERDTQYF
TRBV5-1	TRBJ2-2	NA	TGCGCCAGCAGCCAGACAGCGGGTAATAGTCCCGGGGAGCTGTTTTTT	CASSQTAGNSPGELFF
TRBV6-6	TRBJ2-3	NA	TGTGCCAGCAGTGTAGTAGATACGCAGTATTTT	CASSVVDTQYF
TRBV6-5	TRBJ1-1	TRBD1	TGTGCCAGCCGAAACATTGGACAGGGCGGCACTGAAGCTTTCTTT	CASRNIGQGGTEAFF
TRBV28	TRBJ2-7	TRBD2	TGTGCCAGCAGTCCTACCATGGGACTAGCGGGAGATATCTCCTACGAGCAGTACTTC	CASSPTMGLAGDISYEQYF
TRBV10-3	TRBJ2-3	TRBD2	TGTGCCATCAGCGTGACTAGCGGGGGCACAGATACGCAGTATTTT	CAISVTSGGTDTQYF